This T cell receptor beta chain came from a study of cytomegalovirus exposure and HLA in healthy donors. Overall study results and limits: Associated with HLA alleles at 0.05 false discovery rate in a later analysis were 16,951 TCR beta sequences. In an earlier analysis, in about 530 donors, most V segments appeared productive either ~87% or ~30% of the time. A later analysis found most CMV-associated TCR beta chains apparently HLA-restricted.

This clone has a handful of counts. No antigen is known for it. Use of 60 Vbeta and 13 Jbeta primers characterized the PCR. Sequencing used immunoSEQ multiplex PCR; TCRdb keeps in-frame clones, though not all of them. The sample includes approximately 70,000 clones, about 82% of them seen just once. CDR1 is MNHNS and CDR2 is SASEGT in the germline V gene. This CDR3 region has 14 residues. V lost 1 base and J lost 5, with 11 bases in between. V and J are TRBV6-1 and TRBJ2-5; D perhaps matches TRBD1 (6 bases). Sequences were obtained from PBMCs. The source is a woman aged 25 to 39 in good health and CMV-seronegative. Here the CDR3 DNA reads TGTGCCAGCAGTGAAGGCAGGGGCTGGGAGACCCAGTACTTC. It encodes CASSEGRGWETQYF.